The next 16 T cell receptor beta chains were all read from a single sample in a study of T cell changes during pregnancy in multiple sclerosis. Method: immunoSEQ multiplex PCR; TCRdb's copy keeps in-frame clones and lacks some. In the table there are approximately 100,000 clones, roughly 94% of which are singletons. The sequencing used peripheral blood, collected after pregnancy. These receptors all stem from a female donor in good health, enrolled as a control in a pregnancy study.

This chain joins TRBV9 and TRBJ2-5; TRBD2 aligns across 13 bases. CDR1 and CDR2 from the germline V gene are SGDLS and YYNGEE. The CDR3 runs to 18 residues. V trimming: 0 bases; J trimming: 1 base; junction bases outside the gene matches: 6. This CDR3 reads CASSVATSGGPTQETQYF. The CDR3 DNA follows: TGTGCCAGCAGCGTAGCGACTAGCGGGGGGCCCACCCAAGAGACCCAGTACTTC.

This clone is a singleton in its sample. This chain joins TRBV6-1 and TRBJ2-1; 12 bases match TRBD2. Trimming cost V 2 bases and J 6 bases; bases outside gene matches: 2. The CDR3 is 15 residues long. Germline CDR1 reads MNHNS; CDR2 reads SASEGT. Written as DNA, the CDR3 is TGTGCCAGCAGTGAAACTAGCGGGAGGACCAATGAGCAGTTCTTC. Translated: CASSETSGRTNEQFF.

V usage is TRBV19 and J usage is TRBJ1-1; TRBD1 aligns across 7 bases. Germline CDR1 is LNHDA and CDR2 is SQIVND (reference sequence). With V trimmed by 4 bases and J by 0 bases, 2 bases remained unmatched. The CDR3 sequence is 14 residues long. The CDR3 coding sequence is TGTGCCAGTAGTAAGGACAGGATGAACACTGAAGCTTTCTTT. Encoded protein: CASSKDRMNTEAFF.

The chain employs TRBV7-8 and TRBJ2-5, with 7 positions matching TRBD2. Unmatched junction bases numbered 12, after V lost 9 bases and J lost 5 bases. CDR1 is SGHVS and CDR2 is FQNEAQ in the germline V gene. The CDR3 contains 14 residues. CDR3 in DNA: TGTGCCAGTATACCAGCGGGAATGCAGGAGACCCAGTACTTC. Amino acid sequence: CASIPAGMQETQYF.

The chain uses TRBV6-1 and TRBJ1-1; D not resolved. Trimming removed 5 bases at V and 8 bases at J, with 9 bases between. The germline V gene encodes CDR1 MNHNS and CDR2 SASEGT. The CDR3 covers 11 residues. The CDR3 nucleotides read TGTGCCAGCAGTTACCGGAGGGAAGCTTTCTTT. Translating gives CASSYRREAFF.

The gene calls are TRBV4-1 and TRBJ1-1, with D tentatively TRBD1 (5 bases). Trimming took off 1 base at V and 6 bases at J, with 12 bases between the two ends. The CDR3 consists of 14 residues. Looked up from germline, CDR1 is MGHRA and CDR2 is YSYEKL. The CDR3 DNA is TGCGCCAGCAGCCAAGGCGACAGAGCCGCTGAAGCTTTCTTT. It yields the protein CASSQGDRAAEAFF.

This chain connects TRBV6-6 to TRBJ1-2; D is ambiguous. Trimming took off 2 bases at V and 0 bases at J, with 10 bases between the two ends. Looked up from germline, CDR1 is MNHNY and CDR2 is SVGAGI (reference sequence). This CDR3 is 15 amino acids long. In nucleotides, the CDR3 is TGTGCCAGCAGTTACCAGCAGGCTGCTAACTATGGCTACACCTTC. Translated, it gives CASSYQQAANYGYTF.

The chain combines TRBV30 with TRBJ2-1; 8 positions match TRBD2. Per the germline V gene, CDR1 is GTSNPN and CDR2 is SVGIG (reference sequence). The CDR3 extends over 13 amino acids. The V gene end was trimmed by 1 base and the J gene end by 6 bases; junction bases not matched to a gene: 2. CDR3: CAWSDLAGNEQFF. The CDR3 coding sequence is TGTGCCTGGAGTGATCTAGCGGGCAATGAGCAGTTCTTC.

V gene TRBV27 combines with J gene TRBJ2-3; 7 positions agree with TRBD1. Germline-derived CDR1 and CDR2 are MNHEY and SMNVEV (reference sequence). Trimming at V came to 4 bases and at J to 5 bases, leaving 3 bases not matched to a gene. The CDR3 is 13 amino acids. The CDR3 region has the DNA TGTGCCAGCAGTTCCAACAGGGGAGATACGCAGTATTTT. The encoded protein is CASSSNRGDTQYF.

The rearrangement uses TRBV5-1 and TRBJ2-2; D unresolved. The CDR3 length is 12 residues. With 2 bases removed from V and 6 bases from J, the gap between germline ends came to 5 bases. Germline assignment: CDR1 SGHRS and CDR2 YFSETQ. DNA for the CDR3: TGCGCCAGCAGCTTTAGTCCCGGGGAGCTGTTTTTT. This sequence encodes CASSFSPGELFF. The full variable domain, with the rest looked up from reference TRBV5-1 and TRBJ2-2, is KAGVTQTPRYLIKTRGQQVTLSCSPISGHRSVSWYQQTPGQGLQFLFEYFSETQRNKGNFPGRFSGRQFSNSRSEMNVSTLELGDSALYLCASSFSPGELFFGEGSRLTVL.

The rearrangement joins TRBV9 to TRBJ2-1, with a possible D match to TRBD1 (6 bases). V was shortened by 0 bases and J by 9 bases, with 25 bases between the two germline ends. Germline values: CDR1 SGDLS, CDR2 YYNGEE. This CDR3 comprises 18 residues. CDR3 coding DNA: TGTGCCAGCAGCGTAGAGGCCAATCCGGGACACCCTCCCTTTGAGCAGTTCTTC. This sequence encodes CASSVEANPGHPPFEQFF. The full variable domain, rest sourced from reference TRBV9 and TRBJ2-1, is DSGVTQTPKHLITATGQRVTLRCSPRSGDLSVYWYQQSLDQGLQFLIQYYNGEERAKGNILERFSAQQFPDLHSELNLSSLELGDSALYFCASSVEANPGHPPFEQFFGPGTRLTVL.

This chain links TRBV7-9 with TRBJ2-5, with D perhaps TRBD1 (6 bases). The V and J ends lost 0 bases and 2 bases respectively, with 19 bases between them. The germline V gene encodes CDR1 SEHNR and CDR2 FQNEAQ (reference sequence). This CDR3 is 18 amino acids long. The CDR3 DNA follows: TGTGCCAGCAGCTTAGCGAAGGGAGACAGGAGACGTCAAGAGACCCAGTACTTC. This codes for CASSLAKGDRRRQETQYF.

CDR3 bases: TGTGCCAGCAGTTTAGAACTAGCCGCCGTTTGGAATGAGCAGTTCTTC. It encodes CASSLELAAVWNEQFF. The chain joins TRBV27 to TRBJ2-1; possible D gene TRBD2, 6 bases. The CDR3 loop spans 16 amino acids. V gave up 2 bases and J gave up 7 bases, with 18 bases separating them. Germline V gives CDR1 MNHEY, CDR2 SMNVEV (reference sequence).

This clone was detected only once. The chain is built from TRBV7-9 and TRBJ2-1, with 7 positions matching TRBD2. Germline V gene lookup returns CDR1 SEHNR and CDR2 FQNEAQ (reference sequence). With 5 bases clipped from V and 5 bases from J, the junction kept 9 bases outside the gene matches. The CDR3 spans 15 residues. CDR3: CASSRSSGTDNEQFF. The CDR3 DNA reads TGTGCCAGCAGCCGCTCTAGCGGAACCGACAATGAGCAGTTCTTC.

The chain couples TRBV7-2 to TRBJ1-1; no firm D call. Germline V gene data show CDR1 as SGHTA and CDR2 as FQGNSA. The CDR3 has 12 residues. Deletions cut 3 bases from V and 1 base from J, with 3 bases between. CDR3 sequence: CASSFSNTEAFF. DNA for the CDR3: TGTGCCAGCAGCTTCTCGAACACTGAAGCTTTCTTT.

The V and J genes are TRBV5-1 and TRBJ2-1; possibly TRBD1 for D (7 bases). CDR1 is SGHRS, CDR2 YFSETQ, per germline. The CDR3 spans 14 residues. The V end lost 5 bases, the J end lost 5 bases, and 14 bases lay between the germline ends. This chain's CDR3 is CASSARGDHNEQFF. Here the CDR3 DNA reads TGCGCCAGCAGTGCCAGGGGGGATCACAATGAGCAGTTCTTC.